The TCR beta chain described here comes from a study of blood T cells in healthy people across ages. Whole-study results and caveats: Older individuals had lower TCR beta diversity per million T cells (the decline was roughly linear). It was the long-lived donors that had more naive CD4+ cells and higher diversity than aged donors.

Combining a sample-barcoded 5' primer with a J-beta primer mix, a second PCR ran for about 6 to 11 cycles. CDR3-containing paired-end reads numbered at least 3 million in each sample. MiXCR, run by TCRdb on the 5' RACE reads, gives a single entry per CDR3 protein. The data show around 800,000 distinct CDR3 sequences, with about 45% seen just once and less than 20% held by the top ten. This clonotype appeared a few times. What it binds is unknown. The length of the CDR3 is 17 residues. The V and J ends lost 4 bases and 4 bases respectively, with 22 bases between them. Germline V gene data show CDR1 as SEHNR and CDR2 as FQNEAQ (reference sequence).

This TCR came from an elderly man in good health. The chain links TRBV7-9 to TRBJ2-5; possibly TRBD1 for D (6 bases). Sequencing was performed on blood. The CDR3 spells CASSSRSRTDDAETQYF. The CDR3 DNA reads TGTGCCAGCAGCTCAAGATCAAGGACAGACGACGCAGAGACCCAGTACTTC. The entire variable domain, with the rest obtained from reference TRBV7-9 and TRBJ2-5, is as follows: DTGVSQNPRHKITKRGQNVTFRCDPISEHNRLYWYRQTLGQGPEFLTYFQNEAQLEKSRLLSDRFSAERPKGSFSTLEIQRTEQGDSAMYLCASSSRSRTDDAETQYFGPGTRLLVL.